This T cell receptor beta chain was identified in a study of T cell responses to AZD1222 COVID-19 vaccine. Whole-study context: Second-dose intervals of approximately 4 or approximately 12 weeks were pooled.

Comment on this clone: Its antigen remains unidentified.

The method was immunoSEQ multiplex PCR; TCRdb's version includes in-frame clones alone and lacks a portion of them. The sample shows approximately 130,000 clones, around nine tenths of them seen only once. Study-level points and caveats: Breadth and depth of Spike-specific TCRs rose after two AZD1222 doses. At 160-218 and 743-854, vaccine-associated CD4 TCRs were dominant, and they spanned spike. Donors were largely white British and mainly female; clonal diversity was possibly underestimated.

V lost 2 bases and J lost 7, with 6 bases in between. The CDR3 is 13 residues long. CDR1 SEHNR and CDR2 FQNEAQ come from the germline V gene (reference sequence). The sequence was obtained from an adult in good health. The J gene is TRBJ1-6, the V gene TRBV7-9; D unclear. Material: peripheral blood, obtained on day 0 of AZD1222 vaccination. CDR3 coding DNA: TGTGCCAGCAGCTTAATGGACAATTCACCCCTCCACTTT. Translated: CASSLMDNSPLHF.